This entry concerns a single TCR beta chain. Antigen unknown. Trimming shortened V by 4 bases and J by 4 bases, and 11 bases separated the two germline ends. Germline CDR1 MGHRA, CDR2 YSYEKL. This CDR3 is 14 amino acids long. The record originates from a study of yellow fever vaccine responses in identical twins. General observations from the study: Reportedly, the response of twins' T cells to the vaccine seemed partly convergent, partly personalized.

Using its own MiXCR run on the RT-PCR reads, TCRdb lists one record per CDR3 protein. Among roughly 1,800 distinct CDR3 sequences listed, roughly 86% were seen once. Sequencing was performed on T cells from blood (PBMCs), unsorted or a sorted subset (not recorded which), taken before or after yellow fever vaccination (not recorded which). This receptor was obtained from a woman aged 18-29 years who received the yellow fever vaccine. The V and J genes are TRBV4-1 and TRBJ2-1; D is uncertain. Here the CDR3 DNA reads TGCGCCAGCAGCCCATACACGGCGTACAATGAGCAGTTCTTC. Translation: CASSPYTAYNEQFF.